This T cell receptor beta chain was observed in a study of CD8+CD57+ T cells in acquired aplastic anemia. This clonotype was recorded many times. An expansion of CD8+CD57+ cells by flow cytometry had been shown in patients chosen for sequencing. Template material for TCR beta VDJ and CDR3 profiling consisted of genomic DNA. TCRdb used MiXCR to reprocess the reads, holding one entry per CDR3 protein. Altogether fewer than 250,000 distinct CDR3 sequences are present, over 40% being singletons, with the ten largest covering about 20%. Germline-derived CDR1 and CDR2 are LNHDA and SQIVND (reference sequence). J gave up 6 bases and V 5 bases, and 2 bases lay outside the gene matches. CDR3 length equals 13 residues.

The sample was sorted CD4+, CD8+, or CD8+CD57+ T cells (not recorded which) from PBMCs. The chain combines TRBV19 with TRBJ1-4, with 8 positions matching TRBD1. The TCR comes from a human donor with aplastic anemia. CDR3 sequence reads: CASSYRGDEKLFF. For the CDR3, the DNA is TGTGCCAGTAGTTACAGGGGGGATGAAAAACTGTTTTTT.